This T cell receptor (beta chain) was found in a study of graft-versus-host responses after intestinal transplantation. Study at large: Transplants given to recipients were multivisceral, liver-intestinal, or isolated intestinal. Among the recipients, all got anti-thymocyte globulin induction and then tacrolimus and steroids for approximately 3 years. Whole-study findings and limits: The recipient marrow held GvH clones, and some of them showed up first in ileum or blood.

Per germline, CDR1 SNHLY and CDR2 FYNNEI. V lost 6 bases, J lost 4 bases, and 2 bases stayed unmatched. This CDR3 region has 13 residues. Worth noting for this clone: Its antigen is not known.

Libraries were prepared by immunoSEQ multiplex PCR; TCRdb keeps only in-frame clonotypes and omits some of them. The table records more than 70,000 clones, about nine tenths of them present only once. This chain joins TRBV2 and TRBJ1-2; TRBD1 aligns across 10 bases. Sequences were derived from unstimulated CD4+ T cells sorted from spleen or lymph node cells, sampled before intestinal transplant. This TCR was sampled from a human donor who received an intestinal transplant. The CDR3: CASSGTGVYGYTF. In DNA form, the CDR3 reads TGTGCCAGCAGCGGGACAGGGGTCTATGGCTACACCTTC.